This TCR beta chain was sequenced for a study of cytomegalovirus exposure and HLA in healthy donors (dated by TCRdb to 2015 to 2018). Regarding the research as a whole: An earlier analysis of some 500 of the donors reported about 250 Gb of sequence data and around 120 million unique TCR beta sequences from 150 million to 200 million T cells. An early release that covered some 640 HLA-typed donors contained approximately 300 gigabases of sequencing data and approximately 85 million unique TCR sequences. Of the approximately 370 genotyped donors, 70% to 90% were placed in the genetic ancestry cluster associated with self-reported Caucasian donors. The study aimed to test whether cataloging public T cell receptors could reveal signatures of past pathogen exposure. Using immunosequencing, the study profiled T cell repertoires from around 680 subjects and related those repertoires to cytomegalovirus serostatus. Along with the roughly 700-subject first cohort, a separate validation cohort of some 130 different subjects was used. The study combined high-throughput TCR immunosequencing, statistical association of individual TCRs with disease status, and machine learning to predict cytomegalovirus infection status. A later analysis re-examined previously published TCR beta repertoires from hundreds of donors and added high-resolution HLA genotyping to investigate patterns of TCR occurrence. Rather than drawing on any new phenotypic data, the later analysis identified candidate immune exposures from TCR beta sequences and the way those sequences occurred across donors. To decide whether each TCR beta V gene segment behaved as functional or pseudogenic, an earlier analysis of some 570 of the donors relied on high-throughput TCR beta sequencing. Donor age, sex, ethnicity and CMV serostatus were compiled alongside the repertoire data. A later genetic analysis took genome-wide SNP genotypes for about three fifths of the roughly 670 donors and used that subset as a discovery cohort. All discovery cohort repertoires had been generated using a single sequencing platform. Class I and class II HLA loci were covered by the typing at four-digit resolution. The number of typed donors differed by locus: about 629-630 for A, B, C, DRB1 and DQB1; 522 for DQA1; about 600 for DPA1; and about 450 for DPB1. Four or five DR-DQ haplotypes were treated as single units for association and clustering because of strong linkage in the cohort. Across about 380 genotyped donors of the cohort, an average of about 220,000 unique TCR beta nucleotide sequences per donor were sequenced, and approximately 17% of those sequences were non-productive. The study at large found these results: According to a later analysis, parvovirus B19, influenza, CMV and Epstein-Barr virus appeared linked to several top co-occurrence clusters. In an earlier analysis of 587 of the donors, most TCR beta V segments were observed in productive rearrangements about 90% or about 30% of the time, broadly matching IMGT annotations. According to a later analysis, most CMV-associated TCR beta chains appeared to be HLA-restricted, and the HLA associations seemed to be driven largely by CMV exposure. A later genetic analysis reported fewer N-insertions in productive TCRs among donors in an Asian-associated ancestry cluster than the approximately 670-donor mean. The authors suggested that the approach could potentially be generalized to other disease states and immunological phenotypes. Most TCR sequences were observed very rarely across donors, whereas some public TCRs were present in many individuals. In a later analysis, TCR association rates were found to vary across HLA loci, with the most associated TCRs seen for DRB1 alleles and the fewest for HLA-C alleles. A cluster of highly shared sequence variants was judged likely to be a technical artifact of the sequencing pipeline. Only TCR beta chains were sequenced in this cohort, and the absence of alpha or paired-chain data limited detectable features. Correlated functional status among segregating V segments might be attributable to linkage disequilibrium, but an unknown experimental factor could not be ruled out. Because counts were too low, 15 to 20 rarely observed V segments, including chromosome 9 orphons, were left out of the earlier analysis of a few hundred of the donors. A later analysis found that HLA-associated TCR beta chains were more clonally expanded and had lower generation probabilities than equally common non-associated chains. Because HLA typing was unavailable for some donors at each locus, only the typed subset was used in association tests. The study listed over 150 TCR beta chains as associated with cytomegalovirus. The presence/absence analyses assumed that sequencing depth was roughly uniform across donors, and that assumption may not be true. When HLA alleles, especially DR and DQ, strongly co-occurred, attributing TCR associations to individual alleles was difficult. In vitro tests confirmed that a few of the cytomegalovirus-associated TCR beta chains recognize cytomegalovirus antigens. A later genetic analysis associated a missense DCLRE1C variant with V-gene and J-gene trimming of TCR beta chains, and an independent cohort replicated the association. A later analysis associated about 16,000 TCR beta sequences with specific HLA alleles at a false discovery rate of 0.05. Cytomegalovirus status was reported to be diagnosed by the classifier with high specificity and sensitivity in both the original and validation cohorts. A further reported finding was that TCR beta sequences accurately predicted the HLA-A and HLA-B alleles for most subjects in the first cohort. CMV serostatus was the only immune exposure information available for the cohort.

The cohort consisted of some 670 healthy bone marrow donors. All cohort members were sampled while nominally healthy, although unrecorded immune exposures were likely present. The donor tested CMV seropositive and was one of the 289 seropositive cohort members. A peripheral blood sample was collected from each donor, and TCR beta sequencing was performed on peripheral blood mononuclear cells. The Qiagen DNeasy Blood Extraction Kit was used to extract genomic DNA from the blood cell samples. To note about this clone: Its antigen remains unidentified. It has no much larger one-base neighbor in the sample; base qualities were not kept.

Receptor libraries were prepared by the immunoSEQ multiplex PCR assay. A mixture of 60 forward primers for TCR Vbeta segments and 13 reverse primers for TCR Jbeta segments was used in the multiplex PCR. Amplification of the CDR3 region of rearranged TCR beta genes was performed with a multiplex PCR assay on genomic DNA. The Illumina HiSeq System was used to sequence the amplified TCR beta libraries as 87-base-pair reads. Under the source paper's analysis protocol: A later analysis tallied approximately 87 million unique TCR beta chains across the 666 repertoires, and some 10 million of those chains were shared by two or more donors. Raw reads were error-corrected and collapsed into unique sequences by a nearest-neighbor algorithm in which closely related sequences were merged to remove PCR and sequencing errors. Alignment of CDR3 sequences to IMGT reference sequences was used to assign V, D and J gene segments. For a sequence to be retained, a match of at least six nucleotides to both a V gene segment and a J gene segment was required. A rearrangement counted as productive if the CDR3 had no stop codons and remained in frame with V and J, and every other rearrangement counted as non-productive. CDR3 was defined according to IMGT convention as the region running from the second conserved V-encoded cysteine to the conserved J-encoded phenylalanine. The earlier analysis of about 640 of the donors excluded any sequence lacking an unambiguous match to a single V gene segment. In an earlier analysis of 587 of the donors, V segments were called functional above 56.7% productive rearrangements and were called segregating when the between-donor standard deviation exceeded 5%. A statistical classification framework was built to diagnose cytomegalovirus status from the catalog of TCR beta chain sequences. V and J gene assignment, in a later analysis, came from comparing TCR nucleotide sequences with IMGT/GENE-DB human TR gene sequences. The TCRdist pipeline was used in a later analysis to assign CDR3 sequences and most-parsimonious VDJ recombination scenarios. A later analysis defined each TCR beta chain by its CDR3 amino acid sequence plus V-gene family, and excluded reads lacking a unique V-gene family. In a later analysis, 450 to 600 highly shared, low-generation-probability nucleotide sequences were removed to address suspected cross-contamination and a sequencing artifact. In a later analysis, a clonal expansion index for each public chain was calculated from normalized within-repertoire ranks of inferred template counts. In a later analysis, generation probabilities were computed with a VDJ recombination model fitted to out-of-frame rearrangements, and the resulting probabilities were checked against IGoR. A later analysis scored TCR-TCR, TCR-HLA and TCR-CMV co-occurrence with hypergeometric tests, applying a repertoire-size bias correction to TCR pairs. A later analysis estimated false discovery rates by permuting HLA or CMV assignments 20 times. A later analysis grouped co-occurring TCRs with DBSCAN, adding TCRdist sequence similarity when clustering within HLA-allele-positive subsets. Co-occurrence clustering excluded repertoires with fewer than 30,000 or more than 120,000 public chains, plus five with anomalous nucleotide sharing. The clones in this table, taken by TCRdb from immuneACCESS, are in-frame only. Not every clone is retained; where verified, under half of the shortfall comes from an unresolved V gene, and the cause of the rest is unknown. V, J and clone size are those of that table, while D and trimming were read from the DNA. This sample is represented by around 30,000 clones; more than 60% of them were singletons. The ten largest clones represent around 23% of the sample.

The sample comprised PBMCs. This receptor was identified in a man aged 45 to 65 in good health and CMV-seropositive.

The CDR3 protein: CAWSRDRPHGYTF. The nucleotide sequence is TGTGCCTGGAGTCGGGACAGACCCCATGGCTACACCTTC. The chain links TRBV30 with TRBJ1-2; the junction holds 7 bases that match TRBD1. V is trimmed back by 2 bases and J by 6 bases, and the junction contains 6 bases that no gene match accounts for. Spanning cysteine to phenylalanine, the CDR3 consists of 13 amino acids. Kept here is only the CDR3 DNA, which spans 39 bases and is read in frame from base 1. CDR1 GTSNPN and CDR2 SVGIG are derived from the germline V gene (reference sequence).